This T cell receptor beta chain came from a study of Ad26.COV2.S vaccination and SARS-CoV-2 variants (dated by TCRdb to about 2021). Regarding the study in general: Vaccine-arm donors came from COV1001, a multicentre, randomized, double-blind, placebo-controlled phase I-IIa trial of Ad26.COV2.S in healthy adults. The specificity and breadth of SARS-CoV-2-reactive T cell receptors after Ad26.COV2.S vaccination were assessed by TCRbeta repertoire sequencing. Ad26.COV2.S was given intramuscularly at 5x10^10 or 1x10^11 viral particles, as a single shot or as two shots 56 days apart. Trial participants were randomized into five groups of five, in which low-dose or high-dose Ad26.COV2.S was given once or twice, or placebo was given on both occasions. A total of roughly 30 samples were included in the TCR-sequenced set, comprising around 19 Ad26.COV2.S vaccine recipients, 5 placebo recipients and 8 SARS-CoV-2 convalescent individuals. Investigators did not know the trial group allocation while performing experiments and assessing outcomes.

Reading the label with the study, this specimen's treatment or condition is: roughly 18 received Ad26.COV2.S at low or high dose, single or two shots; several received placebo; per-sample allocation not given. For vaccine and placebo recipients, repertoires were sequenced using samples collected on day 63 after the first injection. Between 29 July and 7 August 2020, Cohort 1b enrolled some 25 adults aged 18-55 years at one site in Boston, USA. Ad26.COV2.S was a replication-incompetent adenovirus type 26 vector that expressed a prefusion-stabilized SARS-CoV-2 spike protein derived from the original Wuhan strain. TCRbeta CDR3 regions were sequenced with the immunoSEQ Assay. After extraction, genomic DNA underwent amplification by bias-controlled multiplex PCR, followed by high-throughput sequencing. Turning to the authors' computational methods: To quantify the absolute abundance of every unique TCRbeta CDR3 region, sequences were collapsed and filtered. T cell fraction was estimated by normalization of TCRbeta template counts to usable DNA, with usable DNA being measured through amplification of reference genes present in all nucleated cells. Repertoire TCRs were annotated as SARS-CoV-2-specific by exact matching of V gene, CDR3 amino acid sequence and J gene to a known reactive TCR set. The reference SARS-CoV-2 TCR set was derived from MIRA and filtered for enrichment in COVID-19-positive ImmuneCODE repertoires, a step that removed public or cross-reactive TCRs. Drawing on the MIRA antigens, annotated TCRs were analysed further at the level of specific ORF or position within ORF. Breadth was defined as the number of annotated unique rearrangements divided by the total number of unique productive rearrangements, and depth was defined as the summed frequency of the annotated unique rearrangements. Group comparisons of TCR breadth used two-sided Wilcoxon rank-sum tests. TCRdb retrieved this table from immuneACCESS and kept in-frame rearrangements only. Not all clones are present; in checked studies, unresolved V genes account for under half, and no reason is known for the remainder. V and J calls and clone size come straight from that table; D and trimming were deduced from the DNA. The sample profile shows approximately 410,000 clones; 70% to 90% of them were found once. The top ten clonotypes cover 3.5% to 4% of the sample.

As concerns this clone: It has no known antigen specificity. Base qualities are not at hand, and no much larger clone is one base apart.

General conclusions and limits of the study: Compared with placebo recipients, Ad26.COV2.S recipients showed higher spike-specific TCR breadth (P = 0.0014). After vaccination, substantial breadth of spike-specific CD8+ and CD4+ T cell responses was reported. The authors noted that total T cell responses may have been underestimated by the TCR breadth and depth analyses. The study lacked the statistical power to compare responses across vaccine doses or regimens. Comparable non-spike TCR breadth was observed between vaccine and placebo recipients, consistent with only spike being contained in the vaccine.

CDR1 and CDR2 are read off the germline V gene as MNHEY and SVGEGT. V gives up 3 bases and J gives up 4 bases, and the segment between their germline ends measures 15 bases. The CDR3 runs 15 amino acids, cysteine and phenylalanine included. Solely the CDR3 DNA is kept, with 45 bases framed from the first base. The chain uses TRBV6-2 or TRBV6-3 and TRBJ1-1; the D gene is possibly TRBD1, with 6 bases matching. This clonotype was obtained from a person aged 18 to 59 who received the Ad26.COV2.S COVID-19 vaccine or a placebo. Here the sequenced sample was peripheral blood, taken in a trial of Ad26.COV2.S vaccine versus placebo. The DNA reads TGTGCCAGCAGTTATCGGCCTGGGGGGCTCACTGAAGCTTTCTTT. It translates to CASSYRPGGLTEAFF.